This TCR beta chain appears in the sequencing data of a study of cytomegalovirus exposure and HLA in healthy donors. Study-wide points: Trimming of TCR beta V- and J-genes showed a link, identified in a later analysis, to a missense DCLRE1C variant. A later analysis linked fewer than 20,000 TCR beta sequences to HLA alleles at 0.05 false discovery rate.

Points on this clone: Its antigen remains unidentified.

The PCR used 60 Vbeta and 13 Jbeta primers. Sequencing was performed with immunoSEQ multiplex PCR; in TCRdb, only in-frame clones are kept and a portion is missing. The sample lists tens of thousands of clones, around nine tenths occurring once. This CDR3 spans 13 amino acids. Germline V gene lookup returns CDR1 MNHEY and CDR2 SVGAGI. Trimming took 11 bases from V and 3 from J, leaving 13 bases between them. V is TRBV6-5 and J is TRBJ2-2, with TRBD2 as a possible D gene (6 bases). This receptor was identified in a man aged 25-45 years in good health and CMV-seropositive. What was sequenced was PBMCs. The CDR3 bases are TGTGCCTCGGGCGGGGTTGACACCGGGGAGCTGTTTTTT. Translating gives CASGGVDTGELFF.